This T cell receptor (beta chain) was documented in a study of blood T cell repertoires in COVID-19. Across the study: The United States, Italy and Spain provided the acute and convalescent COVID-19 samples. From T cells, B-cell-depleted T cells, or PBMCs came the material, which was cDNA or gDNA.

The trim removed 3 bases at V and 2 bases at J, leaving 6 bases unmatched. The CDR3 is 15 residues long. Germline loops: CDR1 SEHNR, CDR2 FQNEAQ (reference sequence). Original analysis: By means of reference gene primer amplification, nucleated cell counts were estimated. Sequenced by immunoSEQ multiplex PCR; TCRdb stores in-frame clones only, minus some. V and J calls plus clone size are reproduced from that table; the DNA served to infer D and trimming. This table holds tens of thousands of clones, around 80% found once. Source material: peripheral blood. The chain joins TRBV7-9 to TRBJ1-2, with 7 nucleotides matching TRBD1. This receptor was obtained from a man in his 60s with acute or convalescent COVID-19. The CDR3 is CASSLWTGENYGYTF. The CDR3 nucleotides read TGTGCCAGCAGCTTGTGGACAGGCGAAAACTATGGCTACACCTTC.